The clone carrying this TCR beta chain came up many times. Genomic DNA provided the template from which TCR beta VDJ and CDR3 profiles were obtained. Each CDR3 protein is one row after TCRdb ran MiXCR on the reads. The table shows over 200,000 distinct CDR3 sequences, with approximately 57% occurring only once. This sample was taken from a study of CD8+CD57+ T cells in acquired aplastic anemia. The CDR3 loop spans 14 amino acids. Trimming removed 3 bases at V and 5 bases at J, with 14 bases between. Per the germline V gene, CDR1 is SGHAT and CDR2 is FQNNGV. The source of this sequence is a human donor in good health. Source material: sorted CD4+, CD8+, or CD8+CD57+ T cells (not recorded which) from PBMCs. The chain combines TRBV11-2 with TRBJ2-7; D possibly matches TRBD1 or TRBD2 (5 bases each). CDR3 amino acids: CASSLLTGANEQYF. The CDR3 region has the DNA TGTGCCAGCAGCTTGCTCACCGGGGCCAACGAGCAGTACTTC.